These 26 T cell receptor beta chains originate from one sample sequenced in a study of T cell changes during pregnancy in multiple sclerosis. Clones were sequenced by immunoSEQ multiplex PCR, and TCRdb holds only the in-frame ones, with some missing. The top ten hold about 2.5% of the sample, which has approximately 60,000 clones, about 92% seen once. Sample: peripheral blood, taken in the first trimester of pregnancy. The source of these receptors is a female donor with multiple sclerosis, enrolled in a pregnancy study.

This CDR3 reads CASSYSDRPNYGYTF. CDR3 nucleotides: TGTGCCAGCAGTTATTCGGACAGACCTAACTATGGCTACACCTTC. V and J are TRBV6-6 and TRBJ1-2; weak D call: TRBD1 (6 bases). The CDR3 consists of 15 residues. The germline V gene encodes CDR1 MNHNY and CDR2 SVGAGI (reference sequence). The V and J ends lost 3 bases and 0 bases respectively, with 11 bases between them.

The chain employs TRBV7-9 and TRBJ2-1, with D perhaps matching TRBD2 (6 bases). Trimming left V 4 bases short and J 8 bases short, with 15 bases between. Germline lookup yields CDR1 SEHNR and CDR2 FQNEAQ (reference sequence). This CDR3 has 14 amino acids. In DNA, the CDR3 is TGTGCCAGCAGCTCAACTGGCCCTAGCGATGAGCAGTTCTTC. Its translation is CASSSTGPSDEQFF.

V and J are TRBV5-8 and TRBJ2-2, with 10 bases fitting TRBD1. CDR3 length equals 15 residues. In germline, CDR1 is SGHTS, CDR2 YDEGEE. V gave up 1 base and J gave up 6 bases; unmatched junction bases: 3. CDR3 nucleotide sequence: TGTGCCAGCAGCTTGCGAGGGACAGGGGCCGGGGAGCTGTTTTTT. Amino acid sequence: CASSLRGTGAGELFF.

The gene calls are TRBV4-2 and TRBJ1-1; D call uncertain. This CDR3 is built from 14 residues. Germline assignment: CDR1 LGHNA and CDR2 YNFKEQ. The V and J ends lost 0 bases and 11 bases respectively, with 16 bases between them. CDR3 sequence (DNA): TGTGCCAGCAGCCAAGATTTGGCGGAACTCTGGGCTTTCTTT. It translates to CASSQDLAELWAFF.

The rearrangement links TRBV6-5 to TRBJ1-1; D is ambiguous. The V gene's germline CDR1 is MNHEY and CDR2 SVGAGI. V lost 0 bases to trimming and J lost 4 bases, with 9 bases between them. CDR3 size: 14 residues. DNA of the CDR3: TGTGCCAGCAGTTACTCGAGCGGAAGCACTGAAGCTTTCTTT. Its protein is CASSYSSGSTEAFF.

V gene TRBV18 combines with J gene TRBJ2-7; TRBD1 agrees at 10 bases. Germline trimming cut 3 bases from V and 5 bases from J; bases unmatched to any gene: 7. The CDR3 contains 15 residues. CDR1 and CDR2 (germline): KGHSH, LQKENI. The DNA of the CDR3 is TGTGCCAGCTCACCTATCGGGACAGGGGCTAACGAGCAGTACTTC. Encoded protein: CASSPIGTGANEQYF.

The rearrangement links TRBV5-6 to TRBJ1-2; D might be TRBD1 (5 bases). Germline CDR1 and CDR2: SGHDT and YYEEEE. The V end was cut by 3 bases, the J end by 3 bases, with 12 bases between. This CDR3 contains 14 residues. CDR3 sequence: CASSWAREYYGYTF. For the CDR3, the DNA is TGTGCCAGCAGCTGGGCCAGGGAATACTATGGCTACACCTTC.

This clone has only one observation. The chain carries TRBV19 and TRBJ1-2; the D is unclear. Trimming cost V 6 bases and J 2 bases, with 16 bases left between them. The CDR3 sequence is 15 residues long. Germline V gene data show CDR1 as LNHDA and CDR2 as SQIVND (reference sequence). The CDR3 loop is CASRKADPGNYGYTF. DNA for the CDR3: TGTGCCAGTAGAAAGGCGGACCCGGGAAACTATGGCTACACCTTC.

About this clone: One junction end does not reproduce the germline sequence, and a read error may be involved. The chain joins TRBV7-7 to TRBJ2-5; possibly TRBD1 for D (5 bases). Germline CDR1 SSHAT, CDR2 FNYEAQ (reference sequence). This CDR3 comprises 13 residues. CDR3 protein: CASSSRALETQYF. DNA of the CDR3: TGTGCTAGCAGCTCCAGGGCCCTAGAGACCCAGTACTTC.

V usage is TRBV19 and J usage is TRBJ2-4; D gene unclear. V lost 3 bases and J lost 7, with 10 bases in between. Germline CDR1 and CDR2: LNHDA and SQIVND (reference sequence). There are 13 residues in the CDR3. The CDR3 spells CASSMGRYNIQYF. CDR3 bases: TGTGCCAGTAGTATGGGCAGGTATAACATTCAGTACTTC.

This chain links TRBV27 with TRBJ2-3; D possibly corresponds to TRBD1 (6 bases). The CDR3 spans 13 residues. CDR1 and CDR2 from the germline V gene are MNHEY and SMNVEV (reference sequence). The ends were cut back, 4 bases at V and 3 bases at J, with 8 bases in the middle. The CDR3 sequence: CASSYTGTDTQYF. DNA of the CDR3: TGTGCCAGCAGTTATACAGGGACAGATACGCAGTATTTT.

The CDR3 region has the DNA TGTGCCAGCAGCTTAGTAACCGGGACAGGGGCCCTGGAGCAGTACTTC. Protein sequence: CASSLVTGTGALEQYF. The chain carries TRBV7-9 and TRBJ2-7; 10 bases map to TRBD1. The CDR3 sequence is 16 residues long. V lost 1 base to trimming and J lost 7 bases; unmatched junction nucleotides: 10. Germline V gives CDR1 SEHNR, CDR2 FQNEAQ (reference sequence). Looking up the rest from reference TRBV7-9 and TRBJ2-7 gives the full variable domain: DTGVSQNPRHKITKRGQNVTFRCDPISEHNRLYWYRQTLGQGPEFLTYFQNEAQLEKSRLLSDRFSAERPKGSFSTLEIQRTEQGDSAMYLCASSLVTGTGALEQYFGPGTRLTVT.

The CDR3 loop reads CAWSKTSGTVTLGANVLTF. The CDR3 DNA follows: TGTGCCTGGAGTAAGACCTCCGGGACAGTTACCTTAGGGGCCAACGTCCTGACTTTC. The chain combines TRBV30 with TRBJ2-6; 7 positions match TRBD1. With 2 bases clipped from V and 4 bases from J, the junction kept 17 bases outside the gene matches. The CDR3 has 19 residues. Germline CDR1 and CDR2: GTSNPN and SVGIG (reference sequence).

This rearrangement joins TRBV19 to TRBJ2-2, with 11 bases lining up with TRBD2. Germline values: CDR1 LNHDA, CDR2 SQIVND (reference sequence). V lost 3 bases and J lost 0; bases outside the gene matches: 9. This CDR3 contains 19 residues. The CDR3 sequence: CASSIQGLAGGANTGELFF. For the CDR3, the DNA is TGTGCCAGTAGTATTCAGGGGCTAGCGGGAGGCGCGAACACCGGGGAGCTGTTTTTT.

The chain is built from TRBV5-1 and TRBJ1-1, with D hard to call. Deletions cut 4 bases from V and 7 bases from J, with 23 bases between. The CDR3 is 16 residues long. Germline V gives CDR1 SGHRS, CDR2 YFSETQ. In DNA, the CDR3 is TGCGCCAGCAGCCCAGGAGGAGGGTTAGGGCTGATTGAAGCTTTCTTT. Protein: CASSPGGGLGLIEAFF.

The chain joins TRBV7-9 to TRBJ1-1, with 7 bases that match TRBD1. V lost 6 bases, J lost 0 bases, and 7 bases stayed unmatched. CDR1 is SEHNR and CDR2 is FQNEAQ in the germline V gene (reference sequence). The CDR3 runs 15 residues. CDR3 nucleotide sequence: TGTGCCAGCAGTCAACCGGGACAGTTGAACACTGAAGCTTTCTTT. Residues: CASSQPGQLNTEAFF.

The J gene is TRBJ1-6, the V gene TRBV6-6; a possible D gene is TRBD1 (6 bases). This CDR3 contains 15 residues. Germline CDR1 MNHNY, CDR2 SVGAGI (reference sequence). V lost 7 bases and J 2 bases, leaving 12 bases between the germline ends. This CDR3 reads CASTSRQAYNSPLHF. CDR3 nucleotides: TGTGCCAGCACCTCCCGACAGGCCTATAATTCACCCCTCCACTTT.

This clone has a single count. The chain recombines TRBV4-3 with TRBJ2-1; possible D gene TRBD1, 6 bases. Germline V CDR1 and CDR2: LGHNA, YSLEER. This CDR3 contains 16 residues. V lost 2 bases to trimming and J lost 6 bases, with 17 bases between them. The chain's CDR3 is CASSQPSGTNSNEQFF. The CDR3 DNA follows: TGCGCCAGCAGCCAACCGTCCGGGACAAATTCCAATGAGCAGTTCTTC.

The chain uses TRBV4-3 and TRBJ2-2, with 8 bases lining up with TRBD2. Trimming took 0 bases from V and 5 from J; bases not matched to a gene: 11. There are 18 residues in the CDR3. From germline, CDR1 is LGHNA and CDR2 YSLEER. This chain's CDR3 is CASSQDLTSGSYTGELFF. The CDR3 nucleotides read TGCGCCAGCAGCCAAGATTTAACGAGCGGGAGCTATACCGGGGAGCTGTTTTTT.

This chain joins TRBV29-1 and TRBJ2-7; 13 nucleotides match TRBD2. V was clipped by 6 bases and J by 3 bases; unmatched bases: 11. Germline-derived CDR1 and CDR2 are SQVTM and ANQGSEA. The CDR3 is 16 amino acids. In DNA, the CDR3 is TGCAGCGTAGACTTGGGACTAGCGGGGAATTTCTACGAGCAGTACTTC. It is translated as CSVDLGLAGNFYEQYF.

CDR3 residues: CASGKAGGYTF. In nucleotides, the CDR3 is TGTGCCAGCGGAAAAGCGGGCGGCTACACCTTC. The gene calls are TRBV9 and TRBJ1-2, with unresolved D. The CDR3 sequence is 11 residues long. V was trimmed by 7 bases and J by 8 bases, leaving 12 bases between them. Per germline, CDR1 SGDLS and CDR2 YYNGEE.

The chain carries TRBV7-9 and TRBJ2-7; TRBD2 matches at 10 bases. V gave up 6 bases and J gave up 3 bases; unmatched junction bases: 8. Germline V gene data show CDR1 as SEHNR and CDR2 as FQNEAQ (reference sequence). CDR3 length: 15 amino acids. The CDR3 loop reads CASSSSGSKFYEQYF. CDR3 sequence (DNA): TGTGCCAGCAGTTCTAGCGGGAGCAAATTCTACGAGCAGTACTTC.

This chain uses TRBV27 with TRBJ1-2; TRBD1 matches 7 bases. The CDR3 covers 14 residues. Germline-derived CDR1 and CDR2 are MNHEY and SMNVEV (reference sequence). The V gene end was trimmed by 8 bases and the J gene end by 2 bases; junction bases not matched to a gene: 8. CDR3 residues: CASGRRDRNYGYTF. The CDR3 DNA sequence: TGTGCCAGCGGACGCCGGGACAGAAACTATGGCTACACCTTC.

V gene TRBV4-2 combines with J gene TRBJ2-3; 15 nucleotides agree with TRBD2. Per germline, CDR1 LGHNA and CDR2 YNFKEQ. Trimming cost V 0 bases and J 5 bases; bases outside gene matches: 9. This CDR3 is built from 19 residues. CDR3 amino acids: CASSQDWTSGRAGEDTQYF. CDR3 nucleotide sequence: TGTGCCAGCAGCCAAGATTGGACTAGCGGGAGGGCAGGAGAAGATACGCAGTATTTT.

The V gene is TRBV28, the J gene TRBJ1-1, with unresolved D. V lost 4 bases and J lost 2, with 2 bases in between. Germline V gene sequence: CDR1 MDHEN, CDR2 SYDVKM. This CDR3 is built from 11 residues. CDR3 region: CASSSNTEAFF. The DNA for the CDR3 is TGTGCCAGCAGTTCTAACACTGAAGCTTTCTTT.

The chain links TRBV4-3 to TRBJ2-6; D perhaps matches TRBD2 (6 bases). CDR1 LGHNA and CDR2 YSLEER come from the germline V gene. The CDR3 consists of 16 residues. V lost 4 bases and J lost 4, with 14 bases in between. CDR3 loop: CASSPSHRGGANVLTF. CDR3 DNA sequence: TGCGCCAGCAGCCCTTCCCACCGGGGGGGGGCCAACGTCCTGACTTTC.